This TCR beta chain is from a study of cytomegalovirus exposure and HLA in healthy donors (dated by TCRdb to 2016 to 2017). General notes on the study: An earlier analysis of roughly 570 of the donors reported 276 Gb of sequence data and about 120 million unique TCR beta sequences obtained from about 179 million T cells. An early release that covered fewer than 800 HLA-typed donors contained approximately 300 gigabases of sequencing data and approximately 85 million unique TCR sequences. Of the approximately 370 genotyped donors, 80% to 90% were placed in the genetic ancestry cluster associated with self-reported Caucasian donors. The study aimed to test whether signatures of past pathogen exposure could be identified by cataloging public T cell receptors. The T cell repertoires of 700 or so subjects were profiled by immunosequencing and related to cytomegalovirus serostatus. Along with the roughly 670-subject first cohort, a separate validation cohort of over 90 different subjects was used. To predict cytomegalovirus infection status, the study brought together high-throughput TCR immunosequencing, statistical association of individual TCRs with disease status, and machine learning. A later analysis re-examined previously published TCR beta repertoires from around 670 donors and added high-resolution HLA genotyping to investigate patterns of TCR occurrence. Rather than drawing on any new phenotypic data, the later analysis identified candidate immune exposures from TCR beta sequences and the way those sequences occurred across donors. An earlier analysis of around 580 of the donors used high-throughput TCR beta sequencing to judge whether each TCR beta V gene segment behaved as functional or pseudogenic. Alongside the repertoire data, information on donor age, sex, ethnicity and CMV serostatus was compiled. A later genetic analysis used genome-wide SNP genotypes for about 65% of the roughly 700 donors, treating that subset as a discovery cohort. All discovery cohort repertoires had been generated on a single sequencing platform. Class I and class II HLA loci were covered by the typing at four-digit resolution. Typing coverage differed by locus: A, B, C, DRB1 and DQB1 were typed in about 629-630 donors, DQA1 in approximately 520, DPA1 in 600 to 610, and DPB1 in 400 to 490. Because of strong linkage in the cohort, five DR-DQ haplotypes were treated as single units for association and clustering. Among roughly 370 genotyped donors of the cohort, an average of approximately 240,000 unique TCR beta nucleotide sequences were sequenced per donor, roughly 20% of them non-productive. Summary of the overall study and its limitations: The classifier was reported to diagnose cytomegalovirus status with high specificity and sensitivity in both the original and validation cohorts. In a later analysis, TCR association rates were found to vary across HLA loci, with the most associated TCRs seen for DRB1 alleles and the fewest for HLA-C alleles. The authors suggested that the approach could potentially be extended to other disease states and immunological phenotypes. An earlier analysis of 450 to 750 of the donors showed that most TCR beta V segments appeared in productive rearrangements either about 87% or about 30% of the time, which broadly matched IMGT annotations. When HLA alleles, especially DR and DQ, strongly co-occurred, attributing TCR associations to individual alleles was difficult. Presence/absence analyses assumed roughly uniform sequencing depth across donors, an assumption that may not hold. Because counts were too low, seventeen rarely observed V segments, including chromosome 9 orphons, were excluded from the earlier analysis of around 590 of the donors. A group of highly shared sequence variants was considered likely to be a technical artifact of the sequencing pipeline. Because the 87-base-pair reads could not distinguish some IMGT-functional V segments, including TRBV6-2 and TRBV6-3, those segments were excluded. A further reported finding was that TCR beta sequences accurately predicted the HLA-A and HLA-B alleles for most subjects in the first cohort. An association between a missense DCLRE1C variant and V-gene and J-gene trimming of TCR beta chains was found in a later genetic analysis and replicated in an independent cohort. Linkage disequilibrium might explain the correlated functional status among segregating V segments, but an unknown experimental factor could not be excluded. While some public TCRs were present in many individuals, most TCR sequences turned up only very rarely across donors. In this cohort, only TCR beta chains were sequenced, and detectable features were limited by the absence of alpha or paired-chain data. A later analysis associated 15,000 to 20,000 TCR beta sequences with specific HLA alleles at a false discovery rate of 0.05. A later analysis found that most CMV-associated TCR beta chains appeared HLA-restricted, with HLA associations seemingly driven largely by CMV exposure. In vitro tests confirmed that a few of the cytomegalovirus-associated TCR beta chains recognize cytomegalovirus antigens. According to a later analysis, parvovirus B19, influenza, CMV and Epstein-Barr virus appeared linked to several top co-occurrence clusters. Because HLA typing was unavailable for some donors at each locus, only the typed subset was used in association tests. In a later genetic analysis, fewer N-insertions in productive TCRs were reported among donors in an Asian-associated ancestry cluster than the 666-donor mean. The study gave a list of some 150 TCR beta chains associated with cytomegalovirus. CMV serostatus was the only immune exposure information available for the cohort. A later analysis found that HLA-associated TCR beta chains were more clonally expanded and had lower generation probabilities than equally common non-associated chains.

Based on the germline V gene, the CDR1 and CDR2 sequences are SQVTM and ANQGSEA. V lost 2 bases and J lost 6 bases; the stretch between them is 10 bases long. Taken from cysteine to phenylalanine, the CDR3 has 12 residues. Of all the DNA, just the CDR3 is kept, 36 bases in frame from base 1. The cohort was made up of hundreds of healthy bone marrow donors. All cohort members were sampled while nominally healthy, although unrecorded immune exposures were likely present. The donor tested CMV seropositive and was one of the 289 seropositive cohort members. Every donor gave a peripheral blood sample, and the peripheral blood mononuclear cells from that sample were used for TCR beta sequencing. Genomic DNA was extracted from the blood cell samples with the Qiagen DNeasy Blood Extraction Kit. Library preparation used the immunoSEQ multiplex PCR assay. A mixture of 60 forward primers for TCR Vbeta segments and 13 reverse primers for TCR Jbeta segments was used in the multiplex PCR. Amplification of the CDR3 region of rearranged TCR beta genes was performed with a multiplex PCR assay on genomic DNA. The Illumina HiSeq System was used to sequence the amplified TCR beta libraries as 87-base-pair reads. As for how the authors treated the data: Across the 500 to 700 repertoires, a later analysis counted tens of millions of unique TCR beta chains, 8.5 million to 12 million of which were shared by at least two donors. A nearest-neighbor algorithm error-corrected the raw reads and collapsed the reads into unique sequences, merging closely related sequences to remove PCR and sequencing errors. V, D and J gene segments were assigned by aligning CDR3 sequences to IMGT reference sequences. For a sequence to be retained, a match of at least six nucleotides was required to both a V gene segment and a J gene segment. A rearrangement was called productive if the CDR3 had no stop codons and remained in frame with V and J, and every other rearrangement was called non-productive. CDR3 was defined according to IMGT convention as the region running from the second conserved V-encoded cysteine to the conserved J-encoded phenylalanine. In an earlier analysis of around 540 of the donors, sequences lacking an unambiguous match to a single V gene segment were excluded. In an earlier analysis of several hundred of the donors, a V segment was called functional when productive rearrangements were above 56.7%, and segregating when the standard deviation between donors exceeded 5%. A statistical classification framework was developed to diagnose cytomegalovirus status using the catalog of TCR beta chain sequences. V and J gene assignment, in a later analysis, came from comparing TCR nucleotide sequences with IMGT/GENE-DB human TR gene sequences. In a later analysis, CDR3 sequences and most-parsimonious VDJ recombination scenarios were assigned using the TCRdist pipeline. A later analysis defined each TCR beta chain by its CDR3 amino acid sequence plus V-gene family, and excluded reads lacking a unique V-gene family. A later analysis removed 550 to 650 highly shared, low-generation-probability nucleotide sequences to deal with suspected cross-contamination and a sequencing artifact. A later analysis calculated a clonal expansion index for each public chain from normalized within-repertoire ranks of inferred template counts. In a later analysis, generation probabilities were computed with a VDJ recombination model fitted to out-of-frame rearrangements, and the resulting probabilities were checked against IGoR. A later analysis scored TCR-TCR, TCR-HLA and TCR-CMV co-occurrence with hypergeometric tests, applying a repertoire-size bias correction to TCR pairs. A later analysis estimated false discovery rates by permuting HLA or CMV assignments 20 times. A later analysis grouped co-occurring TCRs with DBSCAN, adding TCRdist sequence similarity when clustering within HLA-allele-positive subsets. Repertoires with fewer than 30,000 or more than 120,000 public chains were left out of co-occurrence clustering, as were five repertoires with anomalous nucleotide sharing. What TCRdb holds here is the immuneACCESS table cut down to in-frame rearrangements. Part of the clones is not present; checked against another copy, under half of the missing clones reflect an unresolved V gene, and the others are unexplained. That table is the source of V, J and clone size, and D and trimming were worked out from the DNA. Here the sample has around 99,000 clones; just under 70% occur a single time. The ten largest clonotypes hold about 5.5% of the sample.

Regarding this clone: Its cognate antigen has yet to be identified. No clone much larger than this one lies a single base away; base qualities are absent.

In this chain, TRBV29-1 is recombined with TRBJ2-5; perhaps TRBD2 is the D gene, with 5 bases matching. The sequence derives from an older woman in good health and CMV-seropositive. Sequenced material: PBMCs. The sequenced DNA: TGCAGCGTTGAATCCGGGATCCAGACCCAGTACTTC. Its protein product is CSVESGIQTQYF.